This T cell receptor (beta chain) came from a study of T cell changes during pregnancy in multiple sclerosis. The method was immunoSEQ multiplex PCR; TCRdb's version includes in-frame clones alone and lacks a portion of them. This repertoire shows 60,000 or so clones, about 91% found once; its top ten account for about 0.85%. The V gene's germline CDR1 is SEHNR and CDR2 FQNEAQ (reference sequence). V was clipped by 5 bases and J by 1 base; unmatched bases: 5. This CDR3 has 15 residues. V gene TRBV7-9 combines with J gene TRBJ1-2; 9 bases fit TRBD1. This sequence originates from a female donor with multiple sclerosis, enrolled in a pregnancy study. Sequencing was performed on peripheral blood, taken in the first trimester of pregnancy. The CDR3 bases are TGTGCCAGCAGCCCGGGGGGACAGGGTAACTATGGCTACACCTTC. Amino acids: CASSPGGQGNYGYTF.